One sample yielded the 5 T cell receptor beta chains listed below, sequenced in a study of blood T cell repertoires in COVID-19. The repertoire was sequenced with immunoSEQ multiplex PCR; TCRdb's copy has only in-frame clones and lacks some. The data contain 250,000 to 350,000 clones, approximately 90% of them singletons. The material sequenced was peripheral blood. The receptors come from a woman in her sixties with acute or convalescent COVID-19.

The chain recombines TRBV28 with TRBJ1-1; 7 bases line up with TRBD1. V lost 5 bases and J lost 3; bases outside the gene matches: 6. CDR3 length equals 14 residues. CDR1 is MDHEN, CDR2 SYDVKM, per germline. In DNA form, the CDR3 reads TGTGCCAGCAGTACAAACAGGGGATACACTGAAGCTTTCTTT. It encodes CASSTNRGYTEAFF.

V usage is TRBV7-2 and J usage is TRBJ1-2; 8 nucleotides line up with TRBD1. In germline, CDR1 is SGHTA, CDR2 FQGNSA. The CDR3 totals 16 residues. V trimming: 4 bases; J trimming: 3 bases; junction bases outside the gene matches: 10. Here the CDR3 DNA reads TGTGCCAGCAGCTGGCGGGCAGGGGGCGCGGACTATGGCTACACCTTC. Protein: CASSWRAGGADYGYTF.

This chain joins TRBV27 and TRBJ2-5; 10 bases line up with TRBD2. V lost 5 bases and J lost 4; bases outside the gene matches: 10. This CDR3 has 16 residues. Germline CDR1 reads MNHEY; CDR2 reads SMNVEV (reference sequence). As DNA, the CDR3 is TGTGCCAGCAGTGAGGAAGCGGGGGGGCTCGGAGAGACCCAGTACTTC. It specifies CASSEEAGGLGETQYF.

The V call is TRBV4-2, the J call TRBJ2-7; possibly TRBD2 for D (6 bases). Germline values: CDR1 LGHNA, CDR2 YNFKEQ. The CDR3 spans 18 residues. Trimming stripped 0 bases from V and 0 bases from J, with 18 bases between. The CDR3 sequence is CASSQDFSGGDISYEQYF. As DNA, the CDR3 is TGTGCCAGCAGCCAAGATTTCTCGGGCGGGGATATCTCCTACGAGCAGTACTTC.

The V and J genes are TRBV19 and TRBJ2-1; the match to TRBD2 covers 7 bases. Losses at the gene ends were 5 bases for V and 4 bases for J; bases not matched to a gene: 5. There are 14 residues in the CDR3. CDR1 is LNHDA, CDR2 SQIVND, per germline (reference sequence). The chain's CDR3 is CASSRGGIYNEQFF. The CDR3 DNA reads as TGTGCCAGTAGTCGCGGGGGAATTTACAATGAGCAGTTCTTC.